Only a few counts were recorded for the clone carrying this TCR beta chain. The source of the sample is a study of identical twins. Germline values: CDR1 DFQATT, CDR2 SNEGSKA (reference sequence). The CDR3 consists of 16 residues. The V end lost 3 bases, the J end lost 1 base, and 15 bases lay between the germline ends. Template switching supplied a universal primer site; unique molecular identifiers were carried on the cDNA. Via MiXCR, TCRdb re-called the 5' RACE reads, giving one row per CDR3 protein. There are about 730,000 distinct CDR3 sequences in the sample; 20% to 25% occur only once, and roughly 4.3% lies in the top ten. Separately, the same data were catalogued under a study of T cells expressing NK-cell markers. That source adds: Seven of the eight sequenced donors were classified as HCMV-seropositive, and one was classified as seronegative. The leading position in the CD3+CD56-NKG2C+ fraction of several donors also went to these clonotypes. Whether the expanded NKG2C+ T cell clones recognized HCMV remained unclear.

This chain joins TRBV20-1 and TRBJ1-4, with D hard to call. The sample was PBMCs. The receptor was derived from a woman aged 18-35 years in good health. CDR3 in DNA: TGCAGTGCTAGCGGCGGGAATAGAGAAACTAATGAAAAACTGTTTTTT. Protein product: CSASGGNRETNEKLFF.